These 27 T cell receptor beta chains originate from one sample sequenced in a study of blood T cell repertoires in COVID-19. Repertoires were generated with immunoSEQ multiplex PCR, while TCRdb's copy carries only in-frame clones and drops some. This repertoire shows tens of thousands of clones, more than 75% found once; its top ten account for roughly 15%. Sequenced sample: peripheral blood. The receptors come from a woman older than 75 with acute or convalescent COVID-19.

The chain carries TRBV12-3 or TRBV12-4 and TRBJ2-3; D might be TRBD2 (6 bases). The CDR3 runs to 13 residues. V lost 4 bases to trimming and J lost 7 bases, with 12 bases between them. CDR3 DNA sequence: TGTGCCAGCAGTTCCGTGGGGGGATATACGCAGTATTTT. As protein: CASSSVGGYTQYF.

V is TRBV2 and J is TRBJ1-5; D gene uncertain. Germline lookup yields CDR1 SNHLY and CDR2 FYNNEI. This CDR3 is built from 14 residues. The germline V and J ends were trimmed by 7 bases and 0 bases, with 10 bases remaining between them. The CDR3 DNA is TGTGCCAGCACGGATAGCCATAGCAATCAGCCCCAGCATTTT. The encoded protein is CASTDSHSNQPQHF.

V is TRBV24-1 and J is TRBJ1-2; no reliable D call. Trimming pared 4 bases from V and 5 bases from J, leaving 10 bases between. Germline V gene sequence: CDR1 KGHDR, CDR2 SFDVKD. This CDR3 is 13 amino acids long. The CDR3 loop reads CATSESVLYGYTF. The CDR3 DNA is TGTGCCACCAGTGAGTCGGTTCTTTATGGCTACACCTTC.

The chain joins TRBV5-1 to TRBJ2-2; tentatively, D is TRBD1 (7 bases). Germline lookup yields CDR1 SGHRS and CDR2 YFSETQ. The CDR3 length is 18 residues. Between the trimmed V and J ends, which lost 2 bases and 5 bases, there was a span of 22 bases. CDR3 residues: CASSFLRQGGKGTGELFF. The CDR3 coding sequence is TGCGCCAGCAGCTTTTTGAGACAGGGAGGAAAGGGAACCGGGGAGCTGTTTTTT.

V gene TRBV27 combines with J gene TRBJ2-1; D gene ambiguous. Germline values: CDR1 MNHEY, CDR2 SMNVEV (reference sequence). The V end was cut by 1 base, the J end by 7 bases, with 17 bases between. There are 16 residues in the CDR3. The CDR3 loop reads CASSLFSRVSRNEQFF. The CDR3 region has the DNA TGTGCCAGCAGTTTATTCAGCCGGGTCTCCCGAAATGAGCAGTTCTTC.

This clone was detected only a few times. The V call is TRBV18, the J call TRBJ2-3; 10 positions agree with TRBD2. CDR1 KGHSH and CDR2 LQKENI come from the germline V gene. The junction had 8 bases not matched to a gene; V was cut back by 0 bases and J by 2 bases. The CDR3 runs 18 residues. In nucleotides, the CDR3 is TGTGCCAGCTCACCACCAGTCACTAGCGGGAAGCACACAGATACGCAGTATTTT. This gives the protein CASSPPVTSGKHTDTQYF.

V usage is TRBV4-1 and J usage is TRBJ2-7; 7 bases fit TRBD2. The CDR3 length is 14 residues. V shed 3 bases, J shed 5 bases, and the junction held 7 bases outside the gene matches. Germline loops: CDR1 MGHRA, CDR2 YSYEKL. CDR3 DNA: TGCGCCAGCAGCCAGGACCTTCGGGGGGACGAGCAGTACTTC. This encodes CASSQDLRGDEQYF.

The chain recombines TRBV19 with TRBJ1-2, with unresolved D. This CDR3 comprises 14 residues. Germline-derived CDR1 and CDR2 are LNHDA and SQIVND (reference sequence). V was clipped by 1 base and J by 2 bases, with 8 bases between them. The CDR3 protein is CASSIGAGNYGYTF. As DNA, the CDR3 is TGTGCCAGTAGTATAGGCGCAGGAAACTATGGCTACACCTTC.

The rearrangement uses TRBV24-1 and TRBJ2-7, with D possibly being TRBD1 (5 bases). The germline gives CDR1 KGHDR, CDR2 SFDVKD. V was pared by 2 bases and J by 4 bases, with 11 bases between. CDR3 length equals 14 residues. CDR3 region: CATSDSKGSYEQYF. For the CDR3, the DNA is TGTGCCACCAGTGATTCAAAGGGGTCTTACGAGCAGTACTTC.

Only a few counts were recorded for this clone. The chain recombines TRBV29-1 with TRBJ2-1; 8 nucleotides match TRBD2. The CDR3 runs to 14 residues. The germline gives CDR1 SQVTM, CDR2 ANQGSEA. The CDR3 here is CSLLASGSYNEQFF. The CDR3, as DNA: TGCTCCTTGCTGGCTAGCGGGTCCTACAATGAGCAGTTCTTC.

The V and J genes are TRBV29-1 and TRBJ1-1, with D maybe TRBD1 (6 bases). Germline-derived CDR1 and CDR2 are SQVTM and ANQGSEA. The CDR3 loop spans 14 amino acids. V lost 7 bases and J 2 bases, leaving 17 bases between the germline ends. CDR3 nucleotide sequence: TGCAGCGCAGGCCGGGGGGCGCCTAACACTGAAGCTTTCTTT. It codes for CSAGRGAPNTEAFF.

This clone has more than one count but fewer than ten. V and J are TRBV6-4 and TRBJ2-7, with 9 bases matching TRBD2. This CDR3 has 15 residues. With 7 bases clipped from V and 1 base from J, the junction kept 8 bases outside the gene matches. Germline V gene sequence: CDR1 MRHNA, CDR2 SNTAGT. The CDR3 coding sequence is TGTGCCAGCAATATCCGGCTAGCGGGGTCCTACGAGCAGTACTTC. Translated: CASNIRLAGSYEQYF.

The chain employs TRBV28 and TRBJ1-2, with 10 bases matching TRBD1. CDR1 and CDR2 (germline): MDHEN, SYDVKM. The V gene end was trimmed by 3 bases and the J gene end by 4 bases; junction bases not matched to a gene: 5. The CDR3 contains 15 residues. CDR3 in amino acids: CASSFLDRGSYGYTF. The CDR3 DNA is TGTGCCAGCAGTTTTCTGGACAGGGGGTCCTATGGCTACACCTTC.

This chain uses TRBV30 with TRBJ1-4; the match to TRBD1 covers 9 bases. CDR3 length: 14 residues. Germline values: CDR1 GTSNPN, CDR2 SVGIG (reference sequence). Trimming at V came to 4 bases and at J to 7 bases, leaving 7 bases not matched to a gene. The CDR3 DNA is TGTGCCTGGACTACAGGGGGCACGGGTGAAAAACTGTTTTTT. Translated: CAWTTGGTGEKLFF.

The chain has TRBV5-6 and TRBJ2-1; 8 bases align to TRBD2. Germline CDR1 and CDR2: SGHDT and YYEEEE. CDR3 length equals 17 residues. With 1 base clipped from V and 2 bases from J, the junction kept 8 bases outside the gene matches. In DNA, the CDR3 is TGTGCCAGCAGCTTGCTAAACGGGAGGGTTGCCTACAATGAGCAGTTCTTC. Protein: CASSLLNGRVAYNEQFF.

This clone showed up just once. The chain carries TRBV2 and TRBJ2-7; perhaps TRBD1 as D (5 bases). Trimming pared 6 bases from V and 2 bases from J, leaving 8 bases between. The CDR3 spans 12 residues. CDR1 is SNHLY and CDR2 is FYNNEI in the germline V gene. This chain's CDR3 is CASRRQTYEQYF. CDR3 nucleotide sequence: TGTGCCAGCAGACGACAGACCTACGAGCAGTACTTC.

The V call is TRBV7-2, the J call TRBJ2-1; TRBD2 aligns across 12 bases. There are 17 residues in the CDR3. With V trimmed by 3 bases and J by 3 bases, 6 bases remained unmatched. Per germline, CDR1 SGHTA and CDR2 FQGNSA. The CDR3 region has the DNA TGTGCCAGCAGCTTCGGCCCGGGACTAGCGGGCTACAATGAGCAGTTCTTC. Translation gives CASSFGPGLAGYNEQFF.

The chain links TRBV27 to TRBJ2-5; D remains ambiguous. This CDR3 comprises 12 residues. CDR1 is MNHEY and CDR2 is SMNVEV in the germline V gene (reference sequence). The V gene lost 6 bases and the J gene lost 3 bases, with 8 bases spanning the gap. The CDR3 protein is CASSRRKETQYF. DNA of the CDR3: TGTGCCAGCAGCCGGCGGAAAGAGACCCAGTACTTC.

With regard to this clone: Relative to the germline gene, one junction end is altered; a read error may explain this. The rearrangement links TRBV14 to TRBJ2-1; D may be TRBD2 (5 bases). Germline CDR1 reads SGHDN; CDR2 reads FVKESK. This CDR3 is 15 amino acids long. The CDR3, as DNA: TGTGCCAGCAACCAAGTGTCTAGCAGGCACAATGAGCAGTTCTTC. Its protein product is CASNQVSSRHNEQFF.

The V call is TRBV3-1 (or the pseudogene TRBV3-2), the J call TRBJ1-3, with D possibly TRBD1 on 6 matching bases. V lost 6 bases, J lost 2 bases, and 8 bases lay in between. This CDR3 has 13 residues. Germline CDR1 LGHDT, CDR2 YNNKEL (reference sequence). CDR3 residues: CASRHRAGNTIYF. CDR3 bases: TGTGCCAGCAGACACAGGGCTGGAAACACCATATATTTT.

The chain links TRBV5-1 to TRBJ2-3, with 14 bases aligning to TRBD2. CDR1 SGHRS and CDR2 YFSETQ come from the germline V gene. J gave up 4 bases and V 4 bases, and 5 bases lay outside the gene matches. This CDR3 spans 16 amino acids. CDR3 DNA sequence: TGCGCCAGCAGCGTGGGACTAGCGGGAGTCGCAGATACGCAGTATTTT. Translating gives CASSVGLAGVADTQYF.

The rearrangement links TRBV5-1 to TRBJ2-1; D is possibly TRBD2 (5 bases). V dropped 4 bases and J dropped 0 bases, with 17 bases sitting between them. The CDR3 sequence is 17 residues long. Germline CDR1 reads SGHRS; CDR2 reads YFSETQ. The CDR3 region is CASSNPRGPSSYNEQFF. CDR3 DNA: TGCGCCAGCAGCAACCCCCGAGGGCCCAGCTCCTACAATGAGCAGTTCTTC.

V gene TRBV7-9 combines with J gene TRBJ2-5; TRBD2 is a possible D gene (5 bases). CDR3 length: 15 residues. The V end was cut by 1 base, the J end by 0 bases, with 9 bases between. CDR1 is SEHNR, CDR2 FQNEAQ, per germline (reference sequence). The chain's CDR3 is CASSLGAADQETQYF. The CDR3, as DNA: TGTGCCAGCAGCTTAGGAGCGGCAGACCAAGAGACCCAGTACTTC.

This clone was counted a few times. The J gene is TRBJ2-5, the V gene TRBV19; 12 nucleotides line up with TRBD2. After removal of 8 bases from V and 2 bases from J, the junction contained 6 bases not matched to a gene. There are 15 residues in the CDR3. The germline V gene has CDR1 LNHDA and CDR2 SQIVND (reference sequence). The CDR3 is CASRTSGTKQETQYF. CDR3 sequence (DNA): TGTGCCAGTCGGACTAGCGGGACGAAACAAGAGACCCAGTACTTC. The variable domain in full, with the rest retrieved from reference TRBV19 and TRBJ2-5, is DGGITQSPKYLFRKEGQNVTLSCEQNLNHDAMYWYRQDPGQGLRLIYYSQIVNDFQKGDIAEGYSVSREKKESFPLTVTSAQKNPTAFYLCASRTSGTKQETQYFGPGTRLLVL.

The CDR3 loop reads CASSQDSGTGLTKAQYF. The DNA of the CDR3 is TGCGCCAGCAGCCAAGATAGTGGGACAGGTCTGACGAAGGCGCAGTATTTT. The rearrangement uses TRBV4-3 and TRBJ2-3, with 8 positions matching TRBD1. Per the germline V gene, CDR1 is LGHNA and CDR2 is YSLEER. The CDR3 is 17 amino acids. V shed 0 bases, J shed 10 bases, and the junction held 15 bases outside the gene matches.

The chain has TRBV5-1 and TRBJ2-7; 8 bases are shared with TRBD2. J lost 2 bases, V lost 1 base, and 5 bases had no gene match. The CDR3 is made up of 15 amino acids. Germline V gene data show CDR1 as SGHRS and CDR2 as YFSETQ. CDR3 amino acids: CASSLTSGDTYEQYF. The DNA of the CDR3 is TGCGCCAGCAGCTTGACTAGCGGAGATACCTACGAGCAGTACTTC.

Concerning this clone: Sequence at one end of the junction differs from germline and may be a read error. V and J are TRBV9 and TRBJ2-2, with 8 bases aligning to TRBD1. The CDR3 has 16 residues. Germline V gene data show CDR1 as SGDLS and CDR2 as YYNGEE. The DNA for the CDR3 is TGTGCCAGCAGCACGAGACAGGGGCCGAACACCGGGGAGCTGCTTTTT. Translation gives CASSTRQGPNTGELLF.